Presented here are 29 T cell receptor beta chains from one specimen sequenced in a study of T cell repertoires in cytomegalovirus infection. TCRdb fed the reads into MiXCR, producing one record per CDR3 protein. The profile covers 300,000 or so distinct CDR3 sequences, with 20% to 30% appearing a single time and about an eighth taken by the ten largest. These TCRs are of unknown antigen specificity. The sequenced sample was cultured PBMCs, obtained from culture after CMV antigen stimulation. The source of these receptors is a human donor in good health (CMV status not recorded). Some clones in this sample may be carry-over from other donors' samples.

In its sample, this clonotype was seen a few times. CDR3 DNA sequence: TGTGCCAGCAGCTTTCTCCGGGCCGCATCCCGCTATGGCTACACCTTC. Protein product: CASSFLRAASRYGYTF. The chain is built from TRBV7-2 and TRBJ1-2; unclear D gene. Germline V gene sequence: CDR1 SGHTA, CDR2 FQGNSA. V was clipped by 3 bases and J by 4 bases, with 18 bases between them. The CDR3 length is 16 residues.

The chain is built from TRBV15 and TRBJ2-5; no definite D call. The germline V gene encodes CDR1 LNHNV and CDR2 YYDKDF (reference sequence). The CDR3 is made up of 15 amino acids. V was pared by 2 bases and J by 4 bases, with 14 bases between. This CDR3 is CATSRLPQWGETQYF. The CDR3 region has the DNA TGTGCCACCAGCAGACTGCCCCAGTGGGGAGAGACCCAGTACTTC.

The gene calls are TRBV19 and TRBJ1-5, with 7 nucleotides matching TRBD1. From germline, CDR1 is LNHDA and CDR2 SQIVND (reference sequence). Trimming at V came to 11 bases and at J to 2 bases, leaving 12 bases not matched to a gene. This CDR3 is 15 amino acids long. CDR3 amino acids: CASRAGGERNQPQHF. In nucleotides, the CDR3 is TGTGCCTCCAGGGCAGGGGGAGAGCGCAATCAGCCCCAGCATTTT.

This chain connects TRBV24-1 to TRBJ1-1, with D unresolved. The V end was cut by 3 bases, the J end by 1 base, with 5 bases between. Germline V gives CDR1 KGHDR, CDR2 SFDVKD. The CDR3 is 13 amino acids. The CDR3, as DNA: TGTGCCACCAGTGATAGACGGAACACTGAAGCTTTCTTT. Translation gives CATSDRRNTEAFF.

The chain uses TRBV25-1 and TRBJ1-1, with unresolved D. The CDR3 has 11 residues. V gave up 10 bases and J gave up 6 bases, with 12 bases separating them. Germline V CDR1 and CDR2: MGHDK, SYGVNS. The CDR3 region is CATADRPEAFF. The CDR3 DNA reads as TGTGCCACTGCCGATCGCCCTGAAGCTTTCTTT.

This clonotype was recorded a few times. The chain is built from TRBV7-8 and TRBJ1-2; D uncertain. The V end lost 2 bases, the J end lost 3 bases, and 4 bases lay between the germline ends. The CDR3 totals 12 residues. Germline assignment: CDR1 SGHVS and CDR2 FQNEAQ. CDR3 sequence reads: CASSLWDYGYTF. CDR3 nucleotides: TGTGCCAGCAGCTTATGGGACTATGGCTACACCTTC.

The V and J genes are TRBV28 and TRBJ2-2; possibly TRBD1 for D (6 bases). Trimming left V 6 bases short and J 1 base short, with 18 bases between. The CDR3 covers 17 residues. CDR1 is MDHEN, CDR2 SYDVKM, per germline. CDR3 nucleotide sequence: TGTGCCAGCAGCCCGGACGTTGGGACAAAGAACACCGGGGAGCTGTTTTTT. It translates to CASSPDVGTKNTGELFF.

Written as DNA, the CDR3 is TGTGCCAGCAGTTGGAGGGGGTATGATGAAAAACTGTTTTTT. This encodes CASSWRGYDEKLFF. This chain joins TRBV27 and TRBJ1-4; D might be TRBD1 (6 bases). The CDR3 has 14 residues. Trimming removed 4 bases from V and 6 bases from J, with 12 bases in between. CDR1 is MNHEY, CDR2 SMNVEV, per germline (reference sequence).

The J gene is TRBJ1-1, the V gene TRBV20-1; possible D gene TRBD1, 5 bases. V was pared by 5 bases and J by 5 bases, with 9 bases between. Germline V CDR1 and CDR2: DFQATT, SNEGSKA (reference sequence). This CDR3 comprises 11 residues. CDR3 residues: CSALGLTEAFF. The DNA of the CDR3 is TGCAGTGCTTTGGGACTAACTGAAGCTTTCTTT.

The chain uses TRBV6-2 or TRBV6-3 and TRBJ1-1, with D possibly being TRBD1 (5 bases). The V end lost 8 bases, the J end lost 2 bases, and 15 bases lay between the germline ends. CDR1 and CDR2 (germline): MNHEY, SVGEGT. This CDR3 has 14 amino acids. The CDR3 here is CASSRTTSNTEAFF. The CDR3 region has the DNA TGTGCCAGCTCTAGGACAACTAGTAACACTGAAGCTTTCTTT.

The chain carries TRBV25-1 and TRBJ2-7; no clear D gene. Trimming took 6 bases from V and 2 from J, leaving 20 bases between them. This CDR3 has 16 amino acids. Germline CDR1 and CDR2: MGHDK and SYGVNS. CDR3 residues: CASRTGLQLCTYEQYF. The CDR3 DNA sequence: TGTGCCAGCAGAACTGGTCTACAGCTATGTACCTACGAGCAGTACTTC.

This clonotype was observed many times. V is TRBV5-6 and J is TRBJ1-1; TRBD1 agrees at 8 bases. Per the germline V gene, CDR1 is SGHDT and CDR2 is YYEEEE. CDR3 length equals 17 residues. Unmatched junction bases numbered 14, after V lost 4 bases and J lost 3 bases. For the CDR3, the DNA is TGTGCCAGCAGCAGAAGAGACAGGGGTTTGATGTACACTGAAGCTTTCTTT. Translation gives CASSRRDRGLMYTEAFF. Full variable domain (remainder filled in from reference TRBV5-6 and TRBJ1-1): DAGVTQSPTHLIKTRGQQVTLRCSPKSGHDTVSWYQQALGQGPQFIFQYYEEEERQRGNFPDRFSGHQFPNYSSELNVNALLLGDSALYLCASSRRDRGLMYTEAFFGQGTRLTVV.

This clonotype has only a few counts. The CDR3 sequence is CSARGISGNTIYF. The CDR3 coding sequence is TGCAGTGCTAGAGGGATCTCTGGAAACACCATATATTTT. The chain is built from TRBV20-1 and TRBJ1-3; D ambiguous. In germline, CDR1 is DFQATT, CDR2 SNEGSKA (reference sequence). The CDR3 extends over 13 amino acids. The V gene lost 1 base and the J gene lost 0 bases, with 4 bases spanning the gap.

This clonotype has at least ten counts. The gene calls are TRBV7-2 and TRBJ1-6, with 7 bases lining up with TRBD1. The CDR3 sequence is 14 residues long. The germline V gene encodes CDR1 SGHTA and CDR2 FQGNSA. Unmatched junction bases numbered 5, after V lost 5 bases and J lost 7 bases. As DNA, the CDR3 is TGTGCCAGCAGCGGACAGGCCGTGAATTCACCCCTCCACTTT. Protein: CASSGQAVNSPLHF.

The chain joins TRBV4-1 to TRBJ2-4, with D tentatively TRBD2 (6 bases). This CDR3 contains 17 residues. The V and J ends lost 0 bases and 1 base respectively, with 13 bases between them. The germline gives CDR1 MGHRA, CDR2 YSYEKL. The CDR3 spells CASSQDLGSGAKNIQYF. CDR3 DNA: TGCGCCAGCAGCCAAGATCTCGGGAGCGGTGCCAAAAACATTCAGTACTTC.

J is TRBJ2-7 and V is TRBV7-6, with a tentative D call TRBD2 (5 bases). The CDR3 totals 16 residues. V dropped 0 bases and J dropped 3 bases, with 15 bases sitting between them. From germline, CDR1 is SGHVS and CDR2 FNYEAQ. The CDR3 DNA follows: TGTGCCAGCAGCTTAGCGGGCGGAGGCCCTCTCTACGAGCAGTACTTC. Protein product: CASSLAGGGPLYEQYF.

The V and J genes are TRBV18 and TRBJ2-5; D remains unclear. This CDR3 is 14 amino acids long. Per germline, CDR1 KGHSH and CDR2 LQKENI. V was cut by 2 bases and J by 6 bases, with 13 bases left in between. Here the CDR3 reads CASSPIYYGQTQYF. CDR3 coding DNA: TGTGCCAGCTCACCAATCTACTATGGGCAGACCCAGTACTTC.

The chain carries TRBV20-1 and TRBJ1-1; D not resolved. The germline V gene encodes CDR1 DFQATT and CDR2 SNEGSKA (reference sequence). This CDR3 spans 16 amino acids. V lost 4 bases, J lost 2 bases, and 20 bases lay in between. CDR3 sequence reads: CSAIFLFGPRNTEAFF. In nucleotides, the CDR3 is TGCAGTGCTATCTTTCTGTTTGGACCGCGAAACACTGAAGCTTTCTTT.

This clonotype came up a few times. The chain uses TRBV19 and TRBJ1-1, with no clear D. Germline values: CDR1 LNHDA, CDR2 SQIVND (reference sequence). The length of the CDR3 is 14 residues. Between the trimmed V and J ends, which lost 4 bases and 5 bases, there was a span of 14 bases. DNA for the CDR3: TGTGCCAGTAGTAAGAACAGCCGAAGGACTGAAGCTTTCTTT. Its protein product is CASSKNSRRTEAFF.

V usage is TRBV28 and J usage is TRBJ1-2; 9 positions match TRBD1. J was trimmed by 6 bases and V by 5 bases; bases with no gene match: 10. The CDR3 length is 15 residues. CDR1 and CDR2 from the germline V gene are MDHEN and SYDVKM. The CDR3 sequence: CASSAPGTGLDGYTF. CDR3 nucleotide sequence: TGTGCCAGCAGTGCCCCCGGGACAGGGCTCGATGGCTACACCTTC.

V and J are TRBV7-6 and TRBJ1-1; D uncertain. V was shortened by 5 bases and J by 4 bases, with 11 bases between the two germline ends. The CDR3 contains 13 residues. CDR1 and CDR2 (germline): SGHVS, FNYEAQ. The CDR3 reads CASSLLAGTEAFF. In DNA, the CDR3 is TGTGCCAGCAGCCTACTGGCTGGCACTGAAGCTTTCTTT. Full variable domain (rest looked up from reference TRBV7-6 and TRBJ1-1): GAGVSQSPRYKVTKRGQDVALRCDPISGHVSLYWYRQALGQGPEFLTYFNYEAQQDKSGLPNDRFSAERPEGSISTLTIQRTEQRDSAMYRCASSLLAGTEAFFGQGTRLTVV.

This clonotype was seen only a few times. The CDR3 sequence: CASSPGGLNTEAFF. The CDR3 nucleotides read TGTGCCAGCAGCCCCGGGGGACTGAACACTGAAGCTTTCTTT. V gene TRBV7-2 combines with J gene TRBJ1-1; a weak D match, TRBD1 (5 bases). This CDR3 comprises 14 residues. The V end lost 5 bases, the J end lost 0 bases, and 10 bases lay between the germline ends. Looked up from germline, CDR1 is SGHTA and CDR2 is FQGNSA.

In this sample, this clonotype turned up many times. V is TRBV5-8 and J is TRBJ2-7; 10 nucleotides agree with TRBD2. Germline CDR1 and CDR2: SGHTS and YDEGEE. The CDR3 covers 15 residues. Trimming removed 4 bases from V and 3 bases from J; junction bases left unmatched: 7. This CDR3 reads CASSARLAGLYEQYF. The CDR3 nucleotides read TGTGCCAGCAGCGCACGACTAGCGGGCCTCTACGAGCAGTACTTC.

At least ten counts were recorded for this clonotype. The rearrangement uses TRBV7-6 and TRBJ2-3; unclear D gene. The CDR3 runs to 13 residues. Germline V CDR1 and CDR2: SGHVS, FNYEAQ. V shed 2 bases and J shed 5 bases, with 8 bases lying between them. CDR3 sequence (DNA): TGTGCCAGCAGCTTAAATGGAAAAGATACGCAGTATTTT. Translated: CASSLNGKDTQYF.

This clonotype was recorded a few times. This chain connects TRBV5-1 to TRBJ2-3, with TRBD2 matching over 8 bases. V shed 4 bases, J shed 6 bases, and the junction held 16 bases outside the gene matches. CDR3 length: 17 amino acids. Germline V CDR1 and CDR2: SGHRS, YFSETQ. The DNA of the CDR3 is TGCGCCAGCAGCGCGTTCGATTCGCGGGAGGCGAGCGATACGCAGTATTTT. Translating gives CASSAFDSREASDTQYF.

This chain uses TRBV4-2 with TRBJ2-7; TRBD1 is a possible D gene (6 bases). Trimming removed 3 bases from V and 6 bases from J, with 18 bases in between. This CDR3 spans 15 amino acids. Germline lookup yields CDR1 LGHNA and CDR2 YNFKEQ. In DNA form, the CDR3 reads TGTGCCAGCAGCCACTCCGACAGGCAAGGCGGCGAGCAGTACTTC. This sequence encodes CASSHSDRQGGEQYF.

This clonotype was seen more than once but under ten times. Here the CDR3 reads CATETGGASSYEQYF. In nucleotides, the CDR3 is TGTGCCACCGAGACAGGGGGAGCTAGCTCCTACGAGCAGTACTTC. The rearrangement uses TRBV28 and TRBJ2-7, with 9 bases aligning to TRBD1. The CDR3 contains 15 residues. V trimming: 10 bases; J trimming: 0 bases; junction bases outside the gene matches: 10. Germline V gives CDR1 MDHEN, CDR2 SYDVKM. The variable domain in full, with the rest retrieved from reference TRBV28 and TRBJ2-7, is DVKVTQSSRYLVKRTGEKVFLECVQDMDHENMFWYRQDPGLGLRLIYFSYDVKMKEKGDIPEGYSVSREKKERFSLILESASTNQTSMYLCATETGGASSYEQYFGPGTRLTVT.

This chain joins TRBV6-1 and TRBJ2-3; 8 nucleotides agree with TRBD2. The V gene's germline CDR1 is MNHNS and CDR2 SASEGT. The junction had 3 bases not matched to a gene; V was cut back by 7 bases and J by 0 bases. This CDR3 comprises 14 residues. CDR3 DNA: TGTGCCAGCAAGCCTAGCGGGAGCACAGATACGCAGTATTTT. Residues: CASKPSGSTDTQYF.

This clonotype has just a few counts. The chain combines TRBV6-2 or TRBV6-3 with TRBJ2-7; 9 positions match TRBD1. Trimming took 6 bases from V and 3 from J; bases not matched to a gene: 18. The CDR3 runs to 18 residues. Per the germline V gene, CDR1 is MNHEY and CDR2 is SVGEGT. The CDR3 nucleotides read TGTGCCAGCAGCTTGGGACAGGGAAATAGATTAGCAGACTACGAGCAGTACGTC. It translates to CASSLGQGNRLADYEQYV.